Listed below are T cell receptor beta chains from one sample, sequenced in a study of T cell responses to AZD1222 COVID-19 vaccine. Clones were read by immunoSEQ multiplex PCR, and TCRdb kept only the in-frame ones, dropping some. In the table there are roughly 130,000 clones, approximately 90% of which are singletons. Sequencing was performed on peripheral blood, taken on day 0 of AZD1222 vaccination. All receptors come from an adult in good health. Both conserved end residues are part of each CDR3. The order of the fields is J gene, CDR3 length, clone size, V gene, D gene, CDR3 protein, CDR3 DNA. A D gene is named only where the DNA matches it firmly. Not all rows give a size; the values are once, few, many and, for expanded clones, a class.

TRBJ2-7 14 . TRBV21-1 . CASIPGRSSYEQYF TGTGCCAGCATCCCGGGCCGGAGCTCCTACGAGCAGTACTTC
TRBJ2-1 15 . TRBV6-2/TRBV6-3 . CASSSRRASYNEQFF TGTGCCAGCAGTTCTCGCAGGGCCTCCTACAATGAGCAGTTCTTC
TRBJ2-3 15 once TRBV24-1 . CATSDPQGYTDTQYF TGTGCCACCAGTGATCCCCAGGGATACACAGATACGCAGTATTTT
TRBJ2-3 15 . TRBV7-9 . CASSLAIGGTDTQYF TGTGCCAGCAGCTTAGCGATCGGGGGCACAGATACGCAGTATTTT
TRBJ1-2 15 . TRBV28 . CASSLPPGRRYGYTF TGTGCCAGCAGTTTACCACCCGGCAGAAGATATGGCTACACCTTC
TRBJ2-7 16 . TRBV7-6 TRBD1 CASSFQGARGGYEQYF TGTGCCAGCAGCTTTCAGGGGGCTCGGGGTGGCTACGAGCAGTACTTC
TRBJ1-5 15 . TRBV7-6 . CASSLELGINQPQHF TGTGCCAGCAGCTTAGAACTCGGCATAAATCAGCCCCAGCATTTT
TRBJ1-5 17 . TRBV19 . CASSPGQRAVPEQPQHF TGTGCCAGTAGTCCTGGACAGAGGGCGGTGCCGGAACAGCCCCAGCATTTT
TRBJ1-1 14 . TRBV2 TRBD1 CASQRQGLNTEAFF TGTGCCAGCCAACGACAGGGACTGAACACTGAAGCTTTCTTT
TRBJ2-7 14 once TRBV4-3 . CASSRHEDWGEQYF TGCGCCAGCAGCCGACACGAGGACTGGGGTGAGCAGTACTTC
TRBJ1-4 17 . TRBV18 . CASSPSAGPSQGEKLFF TGTGCCAGCTCACCTTCTGCAGGACCATCCCAGGGTGAAAAACTGTTTTTT
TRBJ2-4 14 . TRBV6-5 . CASRAQAAKNIQYF TGTGCCAGCAGGGCACAAGCAGCCAAAAACATTCAGTACTTC
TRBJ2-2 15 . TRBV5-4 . CASSLARGNTGELFF TGTGCCAGCAGCTTGGCCAGGGGGAACACCGGGGAGCTGTTTTTT
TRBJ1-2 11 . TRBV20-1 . CSGGGYYGYTF TGCAGTGGCGGCGGATACTATGGCTACACCTTC
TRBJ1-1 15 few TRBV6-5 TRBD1 CASSYSGTGQLEAFF TGTGCCAGCAGTTACTCCGGGACAGGTCAATTGGAAGCTTTCTTT
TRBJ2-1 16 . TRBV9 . CASSGGLGGSYNEQFF TGTGCCAGCAGCGGCGGACTCGGGGGATCCTACAATGAGCAGTTCTTC
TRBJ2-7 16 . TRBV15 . CATSRDPGGSSYEQYF TGTGCCACCAGCAGAGATCCGGGCGGCAGCTCCTACGAGCAGTACTTC
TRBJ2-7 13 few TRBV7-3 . CASSLGTPYEQYF TGTGCCAGCAGCCTAGGGACACCTTACGAGCAGTACTTC
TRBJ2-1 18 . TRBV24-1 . CATSDLPLPGVSYNEQFF TGTGCCACCAGTGATTTGCCTCTCCCGGGGGTCTCCTACAATGAGCAGTTCTTC
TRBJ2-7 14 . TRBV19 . CASSPLGVSYEQYF TGTGCCAGTAGTCCCCTTGGGGTAAGCTACGAGCAGTACTTC
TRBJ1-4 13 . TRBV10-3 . CAIKAATNEKLFF TGTGCCATCAAGGCAGCAACTAATGAAAAACTGTTTTTT
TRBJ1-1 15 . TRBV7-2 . CASSLEVRMGTEAFF TGTGCCAGCAGCTTAGAGGTACGCATGGGCACTGAAGCTTTCTTT
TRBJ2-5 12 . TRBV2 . CASLSIKETQYF TGTGCCAGCTTATCTATTAAAGAGACCCAGTACTTC
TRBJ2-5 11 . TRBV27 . CASTKGDTQYF TGTGCCAGCACCAAAGGGGATACCCAGTACTTC
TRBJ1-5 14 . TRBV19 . CASSIDEEAPTREF TGTGCCAGTAGTATCGATGAAGAAGCCCCGACCAGAGAATTT
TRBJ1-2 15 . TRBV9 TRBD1 CASSPRTGWGDGYTF TGTGCCAGCAGCCCCCGGACAGGGTGGGGCGATGGCTACACCTTC
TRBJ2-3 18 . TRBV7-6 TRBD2 CASSLRGGLAGAADTQYF TGTGCCAGCAGCTTAAGGGGGGGACTAGCGGGAGCGGCAGATACGCAGTATTTT
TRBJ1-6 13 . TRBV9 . CASSVPGGSPLHF TGTGCCAGCAGCGTCCCAGGAGGTTCACCCCTCCACTTT
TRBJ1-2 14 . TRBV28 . CASSPHPEGYGYTF TGTGCCAGCAGTCCCCACCCGGAGGGCTATGGCTACACCTTC
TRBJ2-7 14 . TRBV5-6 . CASSLNRVEYEQYF TGTGCCAGCAGCTTGAACAGGGTGGAATACGAGCAGTACTTC
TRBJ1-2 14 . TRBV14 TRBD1 CASSLGTGGYGYTF TGTGCCAGCAGCCTAGGGACAGGGGGCTATGGCTACACCTTC
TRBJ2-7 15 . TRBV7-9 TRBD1 CASSLRTGQTNEQYF TGTGCCAGCAGCTTAAGGACAGGGCAAACGAACGAGCAGTACTTC
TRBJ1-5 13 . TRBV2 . CASSDSRDQPQHF TGTGCCAGCAGTGATTCCAGGGACCAGCCCCAGCATTTT
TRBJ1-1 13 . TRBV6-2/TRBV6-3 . CASSYGGNTEAFF TGTGCCAGCAGTTACGGGGGTAACACTGAAGCTTTCTTT